Listed below are T cell receptor beta chains from one sample, sequenced in a study of blood T cell repertoires in COVID-19. Measured with immunoSEQ multiplex PCR; TCRdb has only the in-frame clones, and not every one. The table includes approximately 350,000 clones, over 80% detected once. The sample taken for sequencing was PBMCs or T cells enriched from blood (not recorded which). The receptors shown here come from a woman aged 45-59 years who had recovered from COVID-19. Each CDR3 is given with its conserved first and last residue.

v_call: TRBV11-2
j_call: TRBJ2-3
cdr3_aa: CASSSTSLAGGLADTQYF

v_call: TRBV11-3
j_call: TRBJ1-1
cdr3_aa: CASSLGGGSDAFF

v_call: TRBV27
j_call: TRBJ2-2
cdr3_aa: CASSARGGAWSGELFF

v_call: TRBV28
j_call: TRBJ1-1
cdr3_aa: CASSDRDRGKNTEAFF

v_call: TRBV15
j_call: TRBJ1-2
cdr3_aa: CATSIEGGNYGYTF

v_call: TRBV11-3
j_call: TRBJ2-5
cdr3_aa: CASSLERAGETQYF

v_call: TRBV30
j_call: TRBJ1-2
cdr3_aa: CAWTKGLYGYTF

v_call: TRBV18
j_call: TRBJ1-2
cdr3_aa: CASSSERGLNYGYTF

v_call: TRBV18
j_call: TRBJ2-7
cdr3_aa: CASSPAEVTGYEQYF

v_call: TRBV20-1
j_call: TRBJ2-1
cdr3_aa: CSASVYNEQFF

v_call: TRBV5-6
j_call: TRBJ1-5
cdr3_aa: CASSFLGAPSNQPQHF